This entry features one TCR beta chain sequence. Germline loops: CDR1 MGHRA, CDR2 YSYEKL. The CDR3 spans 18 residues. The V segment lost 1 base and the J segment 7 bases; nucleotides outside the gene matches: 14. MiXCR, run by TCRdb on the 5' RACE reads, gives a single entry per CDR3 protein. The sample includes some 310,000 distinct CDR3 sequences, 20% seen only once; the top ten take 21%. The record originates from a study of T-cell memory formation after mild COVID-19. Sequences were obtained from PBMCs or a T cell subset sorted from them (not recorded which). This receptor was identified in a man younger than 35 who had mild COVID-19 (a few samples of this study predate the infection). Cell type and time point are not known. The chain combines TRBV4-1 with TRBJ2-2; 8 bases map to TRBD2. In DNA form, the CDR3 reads TGCGCCAGCAGCCAAGCCTTCCGGGGGGGCCGGGCAAGCGGGGAGCTGTTTTTT. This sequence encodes CASSQAFRGGRASGELFF.